A single T cell receptor beta chain is shown here with its context. Here immunoSEQ multiplex PCR was the method, and the copy in TCRdb shows in-frame clones only, minus some. The data show roughly 75,000 clones, about 89% seen once. This entry belongs to a study of OX40 agonist ivuxolimab in advanced cancers. Study at large: Under the entry rules, prior anti-PD-1, anti-PD-L1 or anti-CTLA-4 therapy was allowed, and around 36% had some.

Trimming cost V 6 bases and J 5 bases; bases outside gene matches: 7. CDR1 is MNHEY, CDR2 SVGAGI, per germline. This CDR3 is 14 amino acids long. The source was CD4+ or CD8+ T cells sorted from blood, collected in a trial of the OX40 agonist ivuxolimab. The origin of this receptor is an adult with an advanced solid tumor such as melanoma, head and neck, liver or kidney cancer. This sequence joins TRBV6-5 and TRBJ1-5, with 7 bases identical to TRBD1. The CDR3 DNA reads as TGTGCCAGCAGCAACAGGGGCAGGCATCAGCCCCAGCATTTT. Translating gives CASSNRGRHQPQHF.